This entry concerns a single T cell receptor (beta chain). Its antigen is not identified. The data derive from a study of CD8+ T cells in alopecia areata. Study context: Among treated patients, oral tofacitinib was administered at 5 to 10 mg twice daily. Patients took tofacitinib for 6 to 18 months, followed by 6 drug-free months. Study-wide findings and caveats: On tofacitinib, scalp clonality and expanded CD8+ clones among top 100 fell significantly.

The treatment: oral pan-JAK inhibitor, 5-10 mg twice daily. PBMCs served as the source from which CD4+ and CD8+ T cells were sorted. Extracted RNA was reverse transcribed into cDNA, the sequencing template. The method was immunoSEQ multiplex PCR; TCRdb's version includes in-frame clones alone and lacks a portion of them. Among approximately 110,000 clones listed, under 60% were seen once. Sequencing was performed on CD8+ T cells sorted from blood, taken at week 24, from a patient treated with tofacitinib. This clonotype originated in a human donor with alopecia areata.

The CDR3 here is CASNVEGGKLFF. The CDR3 DNA follows: TGTGCCAGCAATGTGGAGGGCGGAAAACTGTTTTTT. This sequence joins TRBV5-6 and TRBJ1-4; unclear D gene. Germline V gene lookup returns CDR1 SGHDT and CDR2 YYEEEE. V was shortened by 6 bases and J by 10 bases, with 13 bases between the two germline ends. The CDR3 has 12 amino acids.